Included here is one T cell receptor (beta chain) sequence, with context. Its antigen is unknown. This record comes from a study of tumor and adjacent non-tumor tissue in lung cancer. Study information: Patients comprised 12 adenocarcinoma, a couple of squamous cell carcinoma and 1 small cell lung cancer.

Three rounds of nested PCR, following a modified ARM-PCR protocol, produced the TCRbeta library. TCRdb itself ran the multiplex PCR reads through MiXCR, one entry per CDR3 protein. This sample has 55,000 to 75,000 distinct CDR3 sequences, with about 61% found just once. The CDR3 covers 15 residues. V shed 7 bases and J 6 bases; nucleotides not matched to a gene: 12. Study-level findings and limits: Tumor tissue had significantly higher TCR diversity than normal lung.

RNA was extracted from bulk tissue without any cell sorting. Sequenced: lung tumor tissue. This TCR was recovered from a man aged 45-60 years with non-small cell lung cancer. The V and J genes are TRBV12-3 or TRBV12-4 and TRBJ2-5; 9 positions agree with TRBD1. CDR3 loop: CASTFPGQGSQTQYF. The CDR3 DNA sequence: TGTGCCAGCACTTTCCCGGGACAGGGCTCCCAGACCCAGTACTTC.